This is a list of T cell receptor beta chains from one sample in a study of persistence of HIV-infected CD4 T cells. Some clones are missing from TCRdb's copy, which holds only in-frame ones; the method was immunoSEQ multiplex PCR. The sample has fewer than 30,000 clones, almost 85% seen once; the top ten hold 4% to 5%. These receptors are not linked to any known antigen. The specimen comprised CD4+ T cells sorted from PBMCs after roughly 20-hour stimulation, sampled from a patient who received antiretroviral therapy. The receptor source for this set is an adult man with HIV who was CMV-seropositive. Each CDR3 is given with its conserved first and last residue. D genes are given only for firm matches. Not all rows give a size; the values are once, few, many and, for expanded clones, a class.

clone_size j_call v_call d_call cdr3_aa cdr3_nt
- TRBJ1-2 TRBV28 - CASSLGQSYGYTF TGTGCCAGCAGTTTAGGCCAGTCCTATGGCTACACCTTC
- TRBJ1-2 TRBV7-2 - CASSSLTYGYTF TGTGCCAGCAGCTCCCTGACCTATGGCTACACCTTC
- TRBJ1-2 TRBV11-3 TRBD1 CASSSPQGQGRVYGYTF TGTGCCAGCAGCTCACCCCAAGGACAGGGTAGAGTGTATGGCTACACCTTC
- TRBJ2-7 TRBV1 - CTSSQANPGNEQYF TGCACCAGCAGCCAGGCGAATCCCGGTAACGAGCAGTACTTC
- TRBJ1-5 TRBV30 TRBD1 CAWSATGGRQPQHF TGTGCCTGGAGTGCGACAGGGGGCCGTCAGCCCCAGCATTTT
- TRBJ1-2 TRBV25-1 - CASSEGGRGKANYGYTF TGTGCCAGCAGTGAAGGGGGCAGGGGTAAGGCTAACTATGGCTACACCTTC
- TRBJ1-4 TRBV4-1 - CASSQAGSGAEKLFF TGCGCCAGCAGCCAAGCCGGGTCGGGAGCGGAAAAACTGTTTTTT
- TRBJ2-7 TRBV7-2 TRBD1 CASSSGLTGGWEQYF TGTGCCAGCAGTTCCGGCCTCACAGGGGGCTGGGAGCAGTACTTC
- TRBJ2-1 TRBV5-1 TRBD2 CASRGGTSDYNEQFF TGCGCCAGCAGGGGCGGGACTAGCGATTACAATGAGCAGTTCTTC
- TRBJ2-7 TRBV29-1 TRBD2 CSGGLGEQYF TGCAGCGGGGGACTAGGCGAGCAGTACTTC
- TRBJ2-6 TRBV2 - CASRRGDANVLTF TGTGCCAGCAGAAGGGGAGATGCCAACGTCCTGACTTTC
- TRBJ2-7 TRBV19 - CASSIDLGRYEQYF TGTGCCAGTAGTATAGATCTGGGCCGCTACGAGCAGTACTTC
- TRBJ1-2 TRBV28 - CASSTTWTGGYTF TGTGCCAGCAGTACGACCTGGACGGGTGGCTACACCTTC
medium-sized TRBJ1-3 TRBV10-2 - CASTARSGVSDGIYF TGCGCCAGCACGGCGCGGTCAGGGGTCTCCGATGGCATATATTTT
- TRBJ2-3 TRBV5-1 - CASSRPLQADAQYF TGCGCCAGCAGCCGGCCCCTTCAGGCTGATGCGCAGTATTTT
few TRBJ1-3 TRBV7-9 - CASSLAQGSGNTIYF TGTGCCAGCAGCTTAGCCCAGGGTTCTGGAAACACCATATATTTT
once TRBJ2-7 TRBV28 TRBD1 CASSVSGGGHEQYF TGTGCCAGCAGTGTATCAGGGGGCGGCCACGAGCAGTACTTC
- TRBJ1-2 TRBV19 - CASRFQTGNYGYTF TGTGCCAGTAGATTCCAGACAGGCAACTATGGCTACACCTTC
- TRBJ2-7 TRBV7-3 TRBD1 CASSLQGTGDYEQYF TGTGCCAGCAGCTTACAAGGGACAGGGGACTACGAGCAGTACTTC
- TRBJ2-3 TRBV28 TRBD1 CASSLGGQDTDTQYF TGTGCCAGCAGTTTGGGGGGACAGGACACAGATACGCAGTATTTT
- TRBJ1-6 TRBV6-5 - CASSYNPGTPLHF TGTGCCAGCAGTTACAACCCGGGCACACCCCTCCACTTT
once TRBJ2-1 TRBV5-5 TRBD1 CASSLMGQGEYEQFF TGTGCCAGCAGCTTGATGGGACAGGGGGAGTATGAGCAGTTCTTC
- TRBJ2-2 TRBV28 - CASSRRGGTGELFF TGTGCCAGCTCTCGCCGAGGGGGGACCGGGGAGCTGTTTTTT
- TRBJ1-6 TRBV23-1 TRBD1 CASSHNPGQGGFWSYNSPLHF TGCGCCAGCAGTCACAACCCGGGACAGGGGGGATTTTGGTCCTATAATTCACCCCTCCACTTT
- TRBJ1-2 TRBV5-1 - CASSVGGISLYGYTF TGCGCCAGCAGCGTCGGGGGAATAAGTCTCTATGGCTACACCTTC
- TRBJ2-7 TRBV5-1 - CASSLSPQTTYEQYF TGCGCCAGCAGCTTGTCCCCCCAGACCACCTACGAGCAGTACTTC